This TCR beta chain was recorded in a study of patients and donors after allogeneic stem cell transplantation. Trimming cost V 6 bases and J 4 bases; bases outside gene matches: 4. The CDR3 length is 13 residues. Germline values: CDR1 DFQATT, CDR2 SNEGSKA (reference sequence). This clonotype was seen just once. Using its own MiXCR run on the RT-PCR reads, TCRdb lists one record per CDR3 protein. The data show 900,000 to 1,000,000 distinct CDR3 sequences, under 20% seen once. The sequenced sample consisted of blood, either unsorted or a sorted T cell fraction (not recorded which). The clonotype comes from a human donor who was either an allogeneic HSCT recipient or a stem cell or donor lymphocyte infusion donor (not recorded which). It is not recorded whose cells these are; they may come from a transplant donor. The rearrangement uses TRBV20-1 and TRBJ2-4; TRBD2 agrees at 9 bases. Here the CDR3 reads CSARLAEKNIQYF. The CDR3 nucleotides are TGCAGTGCGAGACTAGCGGAGAAAAACATTCAGTACTTC.